The clone carrying this TCR beta chain was found a few times. The antigen remains unidentified. V lost 2 bases and J lost 3, with 8 bases in between. CDR3 length: 13 amino acids. The sample originates from a study of identical twins. The study's findings and limits: Monozygotic twin pairs showed more out-of-frame TCR alpha sharing than models estimated. Excess low generation probability was seen in twin-shared out-of-frame alpha sequences.

Unique molecular identifiers were present on cDNA, and template switching added a universal primer site. Each CDR3 protein gets one entry after TCRdb re-called the 5' RACE reads with MiXCR. The data hold roughly 470,000 distinct CDR3 sequences, with 14% observed a single time. This sample was shared with a second study, whose subject was yellow fever vaccine responses in identical twins.

This TCR was recovered from a woman aged 18-29 years in good health. This chain connects TRBV12-3 or TRBV12-4 to TRBJ2-7; no clear D. Sequencing was performed on CD4+ T cells sorted from blood. The CDR3: CASSLTPSYEQYF. CDR3 DNA sequence: TGTGCCAGCAGTTTAACGCCCAGCTACGAGCAGTACTTC.